These 22 T cell receptor beta chains came from one sample sequenced in a study of blood T cells in healthy people across ages. Combining a sample-barcoded 5' primer with a J-beta primer mix, a second PCR ran for about 6 to 12 cycles. In TCRdb, the 5' RACE reads were re-called with MiXCR into one record per CDR3 protein. The sample comprises fewer than 2 million distinct CDR3 sequences, approximately 39% of which are singletons, and about 21% rests with the top ten. Sequencing was done on a sample of blood. These receptors were collected from a human donor in good health.

The chain joins TRBV13 to TRBJ2-5, with D possibly being TRBD2 (5 bases). The J call may be wrong; the DNA end is better matched by TRBJ2-7. Germline V gene sequence: CDR1 PRHDT, CDR2 FYEKMQ (reference sequence). This CDR3 contains 15 residues. CDR3 loop: CASSLESSNPYEQYF. The DNA for the CDR3 is TGTGCCAGCAGCCTAGAGTCTAGCAATCCGTACGAGCAGTACTTC.

This clonotype was detected only once. This chain links TRBV5-6 with TRBJ2-7; 7 nucleotides align to TRBD2. V lost 4 bases and J lost 5; bases outside the gene matches: 12. CDR3 length: 15 residues. Germline V gene sequence: CDR1 SGHDT, CDR2 YYEEEE. The CDR3 spells CASSKGQAGVHEQYF. In nucleotides, the CDR3 is TGTGCCAGCAGCAAGGGGCAGGCGGGGGTTCACGAGCAGTACTTC.

This rearrangement joins TRBV7-2 to TRBJ1-5, with D possibly being TRBD1 (5 bases). Germline V CDR1 and CDR2: SGHTA, FQGNSA. V was cut by 7 bases and J by 4 bases, with 17 bases left in between. The CDR3 loop spans 15 amino acids. CDR3 loop: CASTLGWGKNQPQHF. CDR3 sequence (DNA): TGTGCCAGCACCCTCGGGTGGGGGAAGAATCAGCCCCAGCATTTT.

This clonotype was seen more than once but under ten times. The gene calls are TRBV2 and TRBJ1-4, with 7 nucleotides matching TRBD1. CDR3 length: 16 residues. With 7 bases clipped from V and 2 bases from J, the junction kept 10 bases outside the gene matches. Germline V lookup: CDR1 SNHLY, CDR2 FYNNEI. In DNA, the CDR3 is TGTGCCAGCACCGAGGAGGGGGCGACGACTAATGAAAAACTGTTTTTT. It encodes CASTEEGATTNEKLFF.

The CDR3 loop reads CSARDSAGSFYNEQFF. The CDR3 DNA reads as TGCAGTGCTAGAGATTCCGCAGGGTCGTTTTACAATGAGCAGTTCTTC. The rearrangement links TRBV20-1 to TRBJ2-1, with D tentatively TRBD1 (5 bases). Trimming removed 0 bases at V and 4 bases at J, with 16 bases between. Germline loops: CDR1 DFQATT, CDR2 SNEGSKA (reference sequence). The CDR3 has 16 residues.

This clonotype was seen repeatedly, ten times or more. The chain joins TRBV20-1 to TRBJ2-3; D gene ambiguous. Looked up from germline, CDR1 is DFQATT and CDR2 is SNEGSKA (reference sequence). The CDR3 contains 15 residues. The ends were cut back, 3 bases at V and 2 bases at J, with 15 bases in the middle. CDR3 sequence (DNA): TGCAGTGCTAGGCTCCCGGGTGTCGACACAGATACGCAGTATTTT. This codes for CSARLPGVDTDTQYF.

This chain joins TRBV27 and TRBJ1-2; 9 positions agree with TRBD1. There are 15 residues in the CDR3. V lost 10 bases and J lost 4; bases outside the gene matches: 13. Germline lookup yields CDR1 MNHEY and CDR2 SMNVEV (reference sequence). The CDR3 reads CATRDRAIGVYGYTF. Here the CDR3 DNA reads TGTGCCACCCGGGACAGGGCCATCGGGGTCTATGGCTACACCTTC.

This rearrangement joins TRBV19 to TRBJ2-3; the D is unclear. Germline V CDR1 and CDR2: LNHDA, SQIVND (reference sequence). The length of the CDR3 is 15 residues. V lost 5 bases and J lost 0, with 12 bases in between. The CDR3 loop reads CASSGYVGSTDTQYF. The CDR3 DNA reads TGTGCCAGTAGTGGCTACGTCGGTAGCACAGATACGCAGTATTTT.

The sample holds a few counts of this clonotype. The rearrangement links TRBV7-9 to TRBJ1-1; the D gene is possibly TRBD1 (6 bases). V was shortened by 2 bases and J by 4 bases, with 14 bases between the two germline ends. CDR1 is SEHNR and CDR2 is FQNEAQ in the germline V gene (reference sequence). CDR3 size: 15 residues. The CDR3 region is CASSLRDTSFTEAFF. DNA for the CDR3: TGTGCCAGCAGCTTAAGGGACACTAGCTTCACTGAAGCTTTCTTT.

This clonotype was counted a few times. The rearrangement joins TRBV4-3 to TRBJ2-5; TRBD2 aligns across 8 bases. This CDR3 region has 17 residues. Trimming removed 1 base from V and 0 bases from J; junction bases left unmatched: 7. Germline loops: CDR1 LGHNA, CDR2 YSLEER. The CDR3 sequence is CASSQGLAGGNQETQYF. CDR3 sequence (DNA): TGCGCCAGCAGCCAAGGGCTAGCGGGTGGAAACCAAGAGACCCAGTACTTC.

The CDR3 loop reads CASSSGGQVGYNEQFF. Here the CDR3 DNA reads TGTGCCAGCAGTTCCGGCGGGCAGGTGGGGTACAATGAGCAGTTCTTC. The genes are TRBV9 and TRBJ2-1; D is possibly TRBD2 (5 bases). The CDR3 is 16 amino acids. Germline CDR1 is SGDLS and CDR2 is YYNGEE. V was shortened by 5 bases and J by 4 bases, with 19 bases between the two germline ends.

V is TRBV10-3 and J is TRBJ2-5; possibly TRBD1 for D (6 bases). Gene TRBJ2-7 matches the end of the DNA better, so the J call may be wrong. The CDR3 is 14 residues long. CDR1 and CDR2 from the germline V gene are ENHRY and SYGVKD. Here the CDR3 DNA reads TGTGCCATCAGTAAGACAGGAGCTAATGTCGAGCAGTACTTC. Residues: CAISKTGANVEQYF.

With regard to this clonotype: The junction differs from germline at one of its ends, possibly a read error. V is TRBV15 and J is TRBJ1-4; the D gene is possibly TRBD1 (6 bases). Germline values: CDR1 LNHNV, CDR2 YYDKDF (reference sequence). The CDR3 contains 15 residues. The CDR3: CATSSAGTTNEKLFF. DNA for the CDR3: TGTGCCACCAGCAGTGCCGGGACAACGAATGAAAAACTGTTTTTT. Full variable domain (remainder filled in from reference TRBV15 and TRBJ1-4): DAMVIQNPRYQVTQFGKPVTLSCSQTLNHNVMYWYQQKSSQAPKLLFHYYDKDFNNEADTPDNFQSRRPNTSFCFLDIRSPGLGDTAMYLCATSSAGTTNEKLFFGSGTQLSVL.

The chain combines TRBV5-1 with TRBJ2-5, with 7 bases lining up with TRBD1. Germline loops: CDR1 SGHRS, CDR2 YFSETQ. The CDR3 loop spans 15 amino acids. V gave up 2 bases and J gave up 0 bases; unmatched junction bases: 4. For the CDR3, the DNA is TGCGCCAGCAGCTTATTCGGGACAGACCAAGAGACCCAGTACTTC. Amino acid sequence: CASSLFGTDQETQYF.

The chain has TRBV20-1 and TRBJ2-3; 7 bases fit TRBD1. V shed 2 bases and J 12 bases; nucleotides not matched to a gene: 29. Germline CDR1 DFQATT, CDR2 SNEGSKA (reference sequence). The CDR3 consists of 19 residues. The CDR3: CSARQYEIPTGKRQETQYF. DNA of the CDR3: TGCAGTGCTAGACAGTACGAGATCCCGACAGGGAAAAGGCAAGAGACCCAGTATTTT.

This clonotype turned up a few times. V and J are TRBV6-2 or TRBV6-3 and TRBJ2-3; D might be TRBD1 (6 bases). The CDR3 has 12 amino acids. V was shortened by 6 bases and J by 5 bases, with 9 bases between the two germline ends. Germline loops: CDR1 MNHEY, CDR2 SVGEGT. The CDR3, as DNA: TGTGCCAGCAGCCGAGGGGGAGATACGCAGTATTTT. Amino acid sequence: CASSRGGDTQYF.

The rearrangement joins TRBV12-3 or TRBV12-4 to TRBJ1-5; TRBD1 is a possible D gene (5 bases). CDR3 length: 17 residues. V was shortened by 5 bases and J by 0 bases, with 17 bases between the two germline ends. CDR3 sequence: CASSIWDGRYSNQPQHF. The CDR3 DNA follows: TGTGCCAGCAGTATTTGGGACGGAAGATATAGCAATCAGCCCCAGCATTTT.

The chain is built from TRBV7-8 and TRBJ2-3; weak D call: TRBD2 (7 bases). V was trimmed by 5 bases and J by 4 bases, leaving 19 bases between them. The CDR3 length is 16 residues. Germline lookup yields CDR1 SGHVS and CDR2 FQNEAQ. The chain's CDR3 is CASSPREGGPPDTQYF. CDR3 nucleotides: TGTGCCAGCAGCCCTAGGGAGGGGGGGCCCCCAGATACGCAGTATTTT. Full variable domain (missing parts from reference TRBV7-8 and TRBJ2-3): GAGVSQSPRYKVAKRGQDVALRCDPISGHVSLFWYQQALGQGPEFLTYFQNEAQLDKSGLPSDRFFAERPEGSVSTLKIQRTQQEDSAVYLCASSPREGGPPDTQYFGPGTRLTVL.

V is TRBV4-3 and J is TRBJ2-1, with TRBD2 matching over 13 bases. Germline-derived CDR1 and CDR2 are LGHNA and YSLEER. Trimming cost V 0 bases and J 2 bases; bases outside gene matches: 10. This CDR3 comprises 20 residues. DNA of the CDR3: TGCGCCAGCAGCCAAGACCGCGGGGTACTAGCGGGGGGGCCCTACAATGAGCAGTTCTTC. Translation gives CASSQDRGVLAGGPYNEQFF.

This clonotype was seen only a few times. The chain has TRBV7-9 and TRBJ2-7; 7 nucleotides match TRBD1. Germline CDR1 is SEHNR and CDR2 is FQNEAQ (reference sequence). The CDR3 has 15 amino acids. Trimming cost V 7 bases and J 2 bases; bases outside gene matches: 11. This chain's CDR3 is CASNFGDQGAYEQYF. The CDR3 bases are TGTGCCAGCAACTTCGGCGACCAGGGGGCCTACGAGCAGTACTTC.

This clonotype was counted a few times. V usage is TRBV28 and J usage is TRBJ2-3, with 12 nucleotides matching TRBD2. Germline CDR1 reads MDHEN; CDR2 reads SYDVKM. The V and J ends lost 3 bases and 1 base, in that order; junction bases with no gene match: 2. The CDR3 runs 16 residues. Written as DNA, the CDR3 is TGTGCCAGCAGTTTCCTAGCGGGGGGGCGCACAGATACGCAGTATTTT. This translates into CASSFLAGGRTDTQYF. Full variable domain (outside the CDR3, taken from reference TRBV28 and TRBJ2-3): DVKVTQSSRYLVKRTGEKVFLECVQDMDHENMFWYRQDPGLGLRLIYFSYDVKMKEKGDIPEGYSVSREKKERFSLILESASTNQTSMYLCASSFLAGGRTDTQYFGPGTRLTVL.

This sequence joins TRBV6-2 or TRBV6-3 and TRBJ1-2; D perhaps matches TRBD1 (6 bases). The CDR3 has 14 amino acids. V lost 3 bases and J lost 5, with 13 bases in between. Germline values: CDR1 MNHEY, CDR2 SVGEGT. CDR3 amino acids: CASSYEDRIYGYTF. For the CDR3, the DNA is TGTGCCAGCAGTTATGAGGACAGAATTTATGGCTACACCTTC.